These 20 T cell receptor beta chains were all obtained from the same sample, sequenced in a study of blood T cell repertoires in COVID-19. Repertoires were generated with immunoSEQ multiplex PCR, while TCRdb's copy carries only in-frame clones and drops some. The sample has over 90,000 clones, around 89% seen once; the top ten hold approximately 3.5%. The sample consisted of peripheral blood. Receptors were obtained from a woman aged 55-69 years with acute or convalescent COVID-19.

V is TRBV9 and J is TRBJ1-1, with 9 bases identical to TRBD1. The germline CDR1 and CDR2 sequences are SGDLS and YYNGEE. The CDR3 sequence is 16 residues long. Trimming cost V 3 bases and J 1 base; bases outside gene matches: 7. The CDR3 DNA sequence: TGTGCCAGCAGCGACCCCGGGACAGGGACGAACACTGAAGCTTTCTTT. Amino acid sequence: CASSDPGTGTNTEAFF.

This chain connects TRBV5-4 to TRBJ1-2; 8 bases are a match to TRBD1. The CDR3 extends over 13 amino acids. Trimming removed 3 bases from V and 4 bases from J; junction bases left unmatched: 2. Germline CDR1 SGHNT, CDR2 YYREEE (reference sequence). CDR3 sequence reads: CASSSGGLYGYTF. The CDR3, as DNA: TGTGCCAGCAGCTCAGGGGGCCTCTATGGCTACACCTTC.

V is TRBV28 and J is TRBJ2-7; 7 nucleotides align to TRBD2. Per the germline V gene, CDR1 is MDHEN and CDR2 is SYDVKM. The CDR3 is made up of 17 amino acids. The V and J ends lost 6 bases and 1 base, in that order; junction bases with no gene match: 15. Here the CDR3 DNA reads TGTGCCAGCAGACCCGTCGACTATACTAGCGATTCCTACGAGCAGTACTTC. As protein: CASRPVDYTSDSYEQYF.

The chain employs TRBV5-6 and TRBJ1-2, with D maybe TRBD1 (6 bases). Germline CDR1 and CDR2: SGHDT and YYEEEE. CDR3 size: 11 residues. The V and J ends lost 4 bases and 11 bases respectively, with 12 bases between them. CDR3 bases: TGTGCCAGCAGCCTTGGACAGAAATACACCTTC. Translated, it gives CASSLGQKYTF.

This sequence joins TRBV2 and TRBJ1-3; TRBD1 might be the D (6 bases). The CDR3 loop spans 16 amino acids. Germline assignment: CDR1 SNHLY and CDR2 FYNNEI. Trimming removed 4 bases at V and 2 bases at J, with 15 bases between. This CDR3 reads CASSGSRRDTGNTIYF. The CDR3 coding sequence is TGTGCCAGCAGTGGGTCGAGACGGGACACTGGAAACACCATATATTTT.

The genes are TRBV6-2 or TRBV6-3 and TRBJ1-4; possibly TRBD1 for D (6 bases). The CDR3 loop spans 14 amino acids. CDR1 is MNHEY, CDR2 SVGEGT, per germline. Trimming left V 6 bases short and J 7 bases short, with 15 bases between. The CDR3 coding sequence is TGTGCCAGCAGCCAACACAGGGAGGGTGAAAAACTGTTTTTT. Its protein product is CASSQHREGEKLFF.

The chain carries TRBV28 and TRBJ2-1; D is unresolved. The length of the CDR3 is 13 residues. Germline V gene lookup returns CDR1 MDHEN and CDR2 SYDVKM. Trimming pared 7 bases from V and 7 bases from J, leaving 14 bases between. The CDR3 nucleotides read TGTGCCAGCAAGATCGATAGTTCTAATGAGCAGTTCTTC. Protein sequence: CASKIDSSNEQFF.

The chain has TRBV19 and TRBJ1-3; D might be TRBD1 (5 bases). The CDR3 is 14 residues long. The germline V and J ends were trimmed by 8 bases and 2 bases, with 13 bases remaining between them. Germline assignment: CDR1 LNHDA and CDR2 SQIVND (reference sequence). CDR3 DNA: TGTGCCAGTGGAGGGGTACACACTGGAAACACCATATATTTT. This codes for CASGGVHTGNTIYF.

This chain joins TRBV19 and TRBJ1-5; D possibly corresponds to TRBD1 (6 bases). From germline, CDR1 is LNHDA and CDR2 SQIVND (reference sequence). V gave up 6 bases and J gave up 0 bases, with 21 bases separating them. This CDR3 is built from 18 residues. The CDR3 sequence is CASSRSPGTSNSNQPQHF. CDR3 DNA sequence: TGTGCCAGTAGCAGATCTCCCGGGACATCGAATAGCAATCAGCCCCAGCATTTT.

This rearrangement joins TRBV24-1 to TRBJ1-2, with D possibly being TRBD1 (6 bases). CDR1 and CDR2 (germline): KGHDR, SFDVKD. The CDR3 sequence is 14 residues long. The V and J ends lost 1 base and 4 bases respectively, with 9 bases between them. The CDR3 loop reads CATSDFRTAYGYTF. CDR3 coding DNA: TGTGCCACCAGTGATTTTCGGACAGCCTATGGCTACACCTTC.

This chain uses TRBV6-6 with TRBJ2-3, with a possible D match to TRBD2 (6 bases). Trimming pared 11 bases from V and 1 base from J, leaving 16 bases between. Per germline, CDR1 MNHNY and CDR2 SVGAGI (reference sequence). This CDR3 spans 14 amino acids. The DNA for the CDR3 is TGTGCCCGCCATTGGGAGGAAGGCACAGATACGCAGTATTTT. Protein: CARHWEEGTDTQYF.

This CDR3 reads CASSGLRGKGNEQFF. CDR3 nucleotides: TGTGCCAGCAGTGGTCTCCGCGGGAAGGGGAATGAGCAGTTCTTC. The chain links TRBV2 to TRBJ2-1; D is possibly TRBD2 (6 bases). V was shortened by 4 bases and J by 7 bases, with 17 bases between the two germline ends. Germline lookup yields CDR1 SNHLY and CDR2 FYNNEI. CDR3 length: 15 amino acids.

This rearrangement joins TRBV6-5 to TRBJ1-5; TRBD1 matches 10 bases. The CDR3 consists of 14 residues. Trimming cost V 8 bases and J 7 bases; bases outside gene matches: 8. The germline gives CDR1 MNHEY, CDR2 SVGAGI. The CDR3 reads CASAETGGWQPQHF. In nucleotides, the CDR3 is TGTGCCAGCGCGGAGACAGGGGGCTGGCAGCCCCAGCATTTT.

This clone has more than one count but fewer than ten. CDR3: CASSPRPPAGTEAFF. CDR3 coding DNA: TGTGCCAGCAGCCCCCGCCCGCCAGCGGGCACTGAAGCTTTCTTT. V and J are TRBV11-2 and TRBJ1-1; D gene unclear. V was trimmed by 5 bases and J by 4 bases, leaving 17 bases between them. This CDR3 has 15 amino acids. CDR1 and CDR2 from the germline V gene are SGHAT and FQNNGV.

Remarks on this clone: Other DNA sequences of this sample code for an identical CDR3. The chain is built from TRBV2 and TRBJ2-7; 8 positions match TRBD2. Germline CDR1 is SNHLY and CDR2 is FYNNEI. After removal of 2 bases from V and 3 bases from J, the junction contained 12 bases not matched to a gene. The CDR3 runs to 17 residues. The CDR3 region has the DNA TGTGCCAGCAGTGAAAGGAGGGGGGGGACTAGAGACTACGAGCAGTACTTC. As protein: CASSERRGGTRDYEQYF.

The rearrangement joins TRBV29-1 to TRBJ2-1, with TRBD2 matching over 8 bases. The CDR3 runs to 13 residues. J was trimmed by 9 bases and V by 6 bases; bases with no gene match: 10. The germline V gene encodes CDR1 SQVTM and CDR2 ANQGSEA. The CDR3 coding sequence is TGCAGCGTCCTCCTGGGGAGCGGGGGTGAGCAGTTCTTC. Amino acids: CSVLLGSGGEQFF.

This clone was found a few times. This chain joins TRBV1 and TRBJ2-7; TRBD2 was called by the table and not checked on the DNA. TRBV1 is listed as a pseudogene. CDR3 length: 17 amino acids. The DNA of the CDR3 is TGCACCAGCAGCCTCCCTCCCCGTTTACCCGGGACCTACGAGCAGTACGTC. As protein: CTSSLPPRLPGTYEQYV.

The chain has TRBV18 and TRBJ2-1; tentative D call: TRBD2 (6 bases). Germline CDR1 is KGHSH and CDR2 is LQKENI. Trimming removed 4 bases from V and 5 bases from J, with 9 bases in between. The CDR3 sequence is 13 residues long. In DNA form, the CDR3 reads TGTGCCAGCTCACTGTTAGCGGACAATGAGCAGTTCTTC. Translation: CASSLLADNEQFF.

The CDR3 nucleotides read TGTGCCAGCAGCCCCCCCCTCCGGACTAGCGGGCCGCTAGCCAAAAACATTCAGTACTTC. This gives the protein CASSPPLRTSGPLAKNIQYF. The J gene is TRBJ2-4, the V gene TRBV11-3, with TRBD2 matching over 11 bases. The CDR3 consists of 20 residues. Germline CDR1 SGHNT, CDR2 YENEEA. The trim removed 5 bases at V and 0 bases at J, leaving 15 bases unmatched.

The chain joins TRBV19 to TRBJ1-1; 7 bases map to TRBD1. Germline V lookup: CDR1 LNHDA, CDR2 SQIVND (reference sequence). Trimming cost V 7 bases and J 4 bases; bases outside gene matches: 6. There are 13 residues in the CDR3. CDR3 in amino acids: CASNFGTATEAFF. As DNA, the CDR3 is TGTGCCAGTAACTTCGGGACAGCCACTGAAGCTTTCTTT.